Listed below are T cell receptor beta chains from one sample, sequenced in a study of blood T cell repertoires in COVID-19. The table came from immunoSEQ multiplex PCR; TCRdb's copy has only in-frame clones and leaves some out. The top ten hold around 3.7% of the sample, which has fewer than 250,000 clones, around nine tenths seen once. The sample taken for sequencing was PBMCs or T cells enriched from blood (not recorded which). Receptors originate from a woman aged 30 to 39 who had been exposed to COVID-19. Both conserved end residues are part of each CDR3. A D gene is named only where the DNA matches it firmly. Clone size, where shown, is once, few, many, or a class for clones that have expanded.

d_gene,abundance,v_gene,j_gene,CDR3aa,CDR3nt
TRBD2,.,TRBV11-3,TRBJ2-3,CASSLDAGGTDTQYF,TGTGCCAGCAGCTTAGACGCGGGGGGGACAGATACGCAGTATTTT
.,.,TRBV19,TRBJ2-1,CATSTGQRNEQFF,TGTGCCACCTCAACCGGACAGCGAAATGAGCAGTTCTTC
TRBD1,.,TRBV4-2,TRBJ1-2,CASSRTGELGYTF,TGTGCCAGCAGCAGGACAGGGGAACTTGGCTACACCTTC
.,.,TRBV29-1,TRBJ1-1,CSVERAGAFF,TGCAGCGTTGAACGGGCGGGGGCTTTCTTT
TRBD2,.,TRBV5-1,TRBJ2-1,CASSFRLAGGHYNEQFF,TGCGCCAGCAGCTTCCGACTAGCGGGAGGCCATTACAATGAGCAGTTCTTC
TRBD1,.,TRBV18,TRBJ2-7,CASSPLQGASYEQYF,TGTGCCAGCTCACCATTGCAGGGGGCATCCTACGAGCAGTACTTC
.,.,TRBV6-5,TRBJ1-3,CASSYSTGAGNTIYF,TGTGCCAGCAGTTACTCGACAGGTGCTGGAAACACCATATATTTT
TRBD1,.,TRBV28,TRBJ1-6,CASSPRQGYNSPLHF,TGTGCCAGCAGTCCCAGACAGGGATATAATTCACCCCTCCACTTT
.,.,TRBV18,TRBJ1-2,CASSPSGDGYTF,TGTGCCAGCTCACCAAGCGGGGATGGCTACACCTTC
.,.,TRBV5-1,TRBJ2-5,CASSLEAGETQYF,TGCGCCAGCAGCTTGGAAGCGGGAGAGACCCAGTACTTC
TRBD1,few,TRBV18,TRBJ1-5,CASSPPQTGNDQPQHF,TGTGCCAGCTCACCACCCCAGACAGGGAACGATCAGCCCCAGCATTTT
.,.,TRBV29-1,TRBJ2-4,CSVAQGAKNIQYF,TGCAGCGTAGCACAGGGAGCCAAAAACATTCAGTACTTC
.,.,TRBV19,TRBJ2-1,CASTQGLGYNEQFF,TGTGCCAGTACCCAGGGTCTAGGGTACAATGAGCAGTTCTTC
TRBD1,.,TRBV3-1/TRBV3-2,TRBJ1-4,CASSSRQGLGNEKLFF,TGTGCCAGCAGCAGTCGACAGGGCCTGGGTAATGAAAAACTGTTTTTT
TRBD1,.,TRBV5-6,TRBJ1-5,CASSLTGSSNQPQHF,TGTGCCAGCAGTCTGACAGGGTCCAGCAATCAGCCCCAGCATTTT
.,.,TRBV10-1,TRBJ2-1,CASSESSAVNEQFF,TGCGCCAGCAGTGAGTCAAGCGCGGTAAATGAGCAGTTCTTC
TRBD2,once,TRBV11-2,TRBJ2-5,CASSLEASGQETQYF,TGTGCCAGCAGCTTAGAGGCTAGCGGGCAAGAGACCCAGTACTTC
.,once,TRBV5-1,TRBJ2-1,CASSLGGAVSSYNEQFF,TGCGCCAGCAGCTTGGGCGGGGCGGTAAGCTCCTACAATGAGCAGTTCTTC
.,.,TRBV30,TRBJ1-2,CAWSVTETDNYGYTF,TGTGCCTGGAGTGTCACGGAGACAGATAACTATGGCTACACCTTC
.,.,TRBV18,TRBJ2-1,CASSPPGIYNEQFF,TGTGCCAGCTCACCTCCGGGGATTTACAATGAGCAGTTCTTC
TRBD1,.,TRBV5-5,TRBJ1-1,CASSLESGGYTEAFF,TGTGCCAGCAGCTTGGAGTCAGGGGGCTACACTGAAGCTTTCTTT
.,once,TRBV15,TRBJ2-2,CATSNTNTGELFF,TGTGCCACCAGCAATACGAACACCGGGGAGCTGTTTTTT
TRBD1,.,TRBV4-1,TRBJ1-2,CASSQVGQAPLNYGYTF,TGCGCCAGCAGCCAAGTGGGACAGGCCCCACTTAACTATGGCTACACCTTC
TRBD2,.,TRBV7-2,TRBJ2-3,CASSGLAATTDTQYF,TGTGCCAGCAGCGGACTAGCGGCGACCACAGATACGCAGTATTTT
.,.,TRBV11-2,TRBJ2-7,CASSPYRDLYEQYF,TGTGCCAGCAGCCCATACAGGGACCTCTACGAGCAGTACTTC
.,.,TRBV25-1,TRBJ1-2,CATQPDSNYGYTF,TGTGCCACCCAACCCGACAGCAACTATGGCTACACCTTC
TRBD1,.,TRBV4-1,TRBJ2-1,CASSQERDRGYNEQFF,TGCGCCAGCAGCCAAGAAAGAGACAGGGGATACAATGAGCAGTTCTTC
.,.,TRBV7-9,TRBJ2-7,CASSKDSNYEQYF,TGTGCCAGCAGCAAAGACAGTAACTACGAGCAGTACTTC
TRBD1,.,TRBV5-1,TRBJ1-1,CASSGDRGRPLEAFF,TGCGCCAGCAGTGGGGACAGGGGACGTCCCCTTGAAGCTTTCTTT
.,once,TRBV6-5,TRBJ1-1,CASRRDTEAFF,TGTGCCAGCAGGCGGGACACTGAAGCTTTCTTT
.,.,TRBV28,TRBJ1-1,CASSFNRVNTEAFF,TGTGCCAGCAGTTTTAACAGGGTGAACACTGAAGCTTTCTTT
TRBD2,.,TRBV19,TRBJ2-4,CASRLAGSNIQYF,TGTGCCAGTAGATTAGCGGGATCAAACATTCAGTACTTC
.,.,TRBV5-1,TRBJ1-1,CASSFRGMNTEAFF,TGCGCCAGCAGCTTCAGAGGGATGAACACTGAAGCTTTCTTT
.,.,TRBV6-5,TRBJ1-1,CASSATGLPEAFF,TGTGCCAGCAGCGCCACAGGGCTTCCTGAAGCTTTCTTT
TRBD1,.,TRBV5-1,TRBJ2-7,CASSSPGTGVNEQYF,TGCGCCAGCAGCAGCCCCGGGACAGGGGTTAACGAGCAGTACTTC
.,once,TRBV6-5,TRBJ1-1,CASIKTWGETEAFF,TGTGCCAGCATCAAAACATGGGGAGAGACTGAAGCTTTCTTT
.,once,TRBV5-1,TRBJ2-7,CASSELRAYEQYF,TGCGCCAGCAGCGAACTGAGGGCCTACGAGCAGTACTTC
.,.,TRBV21-1,TRBJ1-1,CASSNDRVPDMNTEAFF,TGTGCCAGCAGCAACGACAGGGTCCCTGATATGAACACTGAAGCTTTCTTT
.,few,TRBV29-1,TRBJ1-2,CSVEDRRLGYGYTF,TGCAGCGTTGAAGATCGCAGGCTCGGCTATGGCTACACCTTC
.,.,TRBV29-1,TRBJ1-1,CSVAVGTEAFF,TGCAGCGTTGCGGTTGGCACTGAAGCTTTCTTT
.,once,TRBV7-9,TRBJ2-3,CASSLSPGSLSTDTQYF,TGTGCCAGCAGCTTATCCCCGGGGAGCCTTAGCACAGATACGCAGTATTTT
.,.,TRBV12-3/TRBV12-4,TRBJ1-2,CASSPTRLGGYTF,TGTGCCAGCAGTCCCACCAGACTCGGGGGCTACACCTTC
.,.,TRBV19,TRBJ2-7,CASAVASAPPGSYEQYF,TGTGCCAGTGCTGTAGCTAGCGCGCCCCCGGGCTCCTACGAGCAGTACTTC
.,.,TRBV6-1,TRBJ1-5,CASSERVFQPQHF,TGTGCCAGCAGTGAACGGGTTTTTCAGCCCCAGCATTTT
.,.,TRBV19,TRBJ2-2,CASKRVNTGELFF,TGTGCCAGTAAGCGGGTGAACACCGGGGAGCTGTTTTTT
.,.,TRBV5-1,TRBJ2-2,CASSLAQNTGELFF,TGCGCCAGCAGCTTGGCCCAAAACACCGGGGAGCTGTTTTTT
.,.,TRBV18,TRBJ2-3,CASSLLTGPSTDTQYF,TGTGCCAGCTCACTACTAACAGGGCCTAGCACAGATACGCAGTATTTT
TRBD1,.,TRBV18,TRBJ2-2,CASSQQGSGELFF,TGTGCCAGCTCACAACAGGGGTCCGGGGAGCTGTTTTTT
TRBD1,once,TRBV5-1,TRBJ1-5,CASSFGQGEPQHF,TGCGCCAGCAGCTTCGGACAGGGAGAGCCCCAGCATTTT
.,.,TRBV4-2,TRBJ2-7,CASSPVAGQSYEQYF,TGTGCCAGCAGCCCTGTAGCGGGACAGTCCTACGAGCAGTACTTC
.,.,TRBV10-3,TRBJ2-5,CAISERQGTQETQYF,TGTGCCATCAGTGAGCGGCAGGGCACCCAAGAGACCCAGTACTTC